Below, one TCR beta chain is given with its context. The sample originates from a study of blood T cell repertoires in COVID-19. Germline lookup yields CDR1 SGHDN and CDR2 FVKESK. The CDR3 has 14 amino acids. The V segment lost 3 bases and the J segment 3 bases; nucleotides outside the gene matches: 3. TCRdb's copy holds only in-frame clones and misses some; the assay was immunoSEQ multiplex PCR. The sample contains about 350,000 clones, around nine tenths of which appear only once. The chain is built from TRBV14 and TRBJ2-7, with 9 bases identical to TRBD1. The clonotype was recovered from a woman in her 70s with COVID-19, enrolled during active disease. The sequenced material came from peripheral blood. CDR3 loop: CASSHGTGYYEQYF. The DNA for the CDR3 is TGTGCCAGCAGCCACGGGACAGGGTACTACGAGCAGTACTTC.